This entry lists 21 T cell receptor beta chains sequenced from one sample in a study of Ad26.COV2.S vaccination and SARS-CoV-2 variants. Regarding treatment: about 20 received Ad26.COV2.S at low or high dose, single or two shots; about 5 received placebo; per-sample allocation not given. Specimens were obtained on day 63 following the first vaccine or placebo injection. Profiled with immunoSEQ multiplex PCR; TCRdb holds only in-frame clones, not every one. The sample carries hundreds of thousands of clones, more than 80% recorded once. This specimen was peripheral blood, taken in a trial of Ad26.COV2.S vaccine versus placebo. Receptors originate from a person aged 18 to 59 who received the Ad26.COV2.S COVID-19 vaccine or a placebo.

The rearrangement joins TRBV7-9 to TRBJ2-2; 7 bases fit TRBD1. Germline V gene data show CDR1 as SEHNR and CDR2 as FQNEAQ (reference sequence). The CDR3 totals 14 residues. V shed 1 base, J shed 6 bases, and the junction held 2 bases outside the gene matches. Here the CDR3 DNA reads TGTGCCAGCAGCTTAGGACAGGGCCCCGGGGAGCTGTTTTTT. Translating gives CASSLGQGPGELFF.

V gene TRBV27 combines with J gene TRBJ2-1, with 7 bases that match TRBD1. The CDR3 contains 14 residues. Germline CDR1 MNHEY, CDR2 SMNVEV (reference sequence). The junction had 8 bases not matched to a gene; V was cut back by 6 bases and J by 6 bases. The CDR3 protein is CASRGTEVINEQFF. For the CDR3, the DNA is TGTGCCAGCAGGGGGACAGAGGTAATCAATGAGCAGTTCTTC.

The rearrangement joins TRBV4-3 to TRBJ2-5, with 7 bases aligning to TRBD2. CDR1 is LGHNA and CDR2 is YSLEER in the germline V gene. With 4 bases clipped from V and 2 bases from J, the junction kept 7 bases outside the gene matches. CDR3 length equals 15 residues. CDR3 bases: TGCGCCAGCAGCCGTTCTAGCGGACGTCAAGAGACCCAGTACTTC. Amino acids: CASSRSSGRQETQYF.

The gene calls are TRBV5-1 and TRBJ2-2; 9 bases match TRBD2. J gave up 7 bases and V 0 bases, and 7 bases lay outside the gene matches. Germline V CDR1 and CDR2: SGHRS, YFSETQ. The CDR3 has 16 residues. CDR3 in amino acids: CASSLVGLAPGGELFF. CDR3 sequence (DNA): TGCGCCAGCAGCTTGGTAGGACTAGCGCCGGGCGGGGAGCTGTTTTTT.

The chain uses TRBV30 and TRBJ1-6; D is possibly TRBD1 (5 bases). The CDR3 runs to 14 residues. Germline V gene data show CDR1 as GTSNPN and CDR2 as SVGIG (reference sequence). Between the trimmed V and J ends, which lost 2 bases and 6 bases, there was a span of 11 bases. The CDR3 loop is CAWSTVGRNSPLHF. The CDR3 bases are TGTGCCTGGAGTACGGTGGGACGTAATTCACCCCTCCACTTT. Together with reference TRBV30 and TRBJ1-6, the CDR3 gives the full variable domain: SQTIHQWPATLVQPVGSPLSLECTVEGTSNPNLYWYRQAAGRGLQLLFYSVGIGQISSEVPQNLSASRPQDRQFILSSKKLLLSDSGFYLCAWSTVGRNSPLHFGNGTRLTVT.

This chain links TRBV28 with TRBJ1-5; D unresolved. Germline CDR1 is MDHEN and CDR2 is SYDVKM. The length of the CDR3 is 12 residues. The V gene lost 3 bases and the J gene lost 10 bases, with 10 bases spanning the gap. The CDR3 here is CASSLSDGPQHF. In DNA, the CDR3 is TGTGCCAGCAGTTTGTCAGATGGACCCCAGCATTTT.

The chain employs TRBV5-6 and TRBJ2-3, with D unresolved. Germline assignment: CDR1 SGHDT and CDR2 YYEEEE. This CDR3 comprises 16 residues. V gave up 1 base and J gave up 3 bases, with 15 bases separating them. This chain's CDR3 is CASSLSQTAWTDTQYF. CDR3 sequence (DNA): TGTGCCAGCAGCTTGTCGCAGACCGCCTGGACAGATACGCAGTATTTT.

This chain joins TRBV6-6 and TRBJ1-3; tentatively, D is TRBD1 (5 bases). Deletions cut 6 bases from V and 2 bases from J, with 14 bases between. CDR1 is MNHNY, CDR2 SVGAGI, per germline (reference sequence). CDR3 size: 15 residues. The CDR3 here is CASRSSGGTGNTIYF. CDR3 nucleotides: TGTGCCAGCAGATCCTCGGGGGGAACTGGAAACACCATATATTTT.

J is TRBJ1-6 and V is TRBV10-3; D possibly corresponds to TRBD1 (6 bases). Deletions cut 6 bases from V and 0 bases from J, with 9 bases between. The CDR3 is made up of 15 amino acids. The germline V gene has CDR1 ENHRY and CDR2 SYGVKD. The CDR3, as DNA: TGTGCCATCAGCCAGGGGAGCTCCTATAATTCACCCCTCCACTTT. This gives the protein CAISQGSSYNSPLHF.

V usage is TRBV28 and J usage is TRBJ2-7; no definite D call. The CDR3 sequence is 14 residues long. The germline gives CDR1 MDHEN, CDR2 SYDVKM. Between the trimmed V and J ends, which lost 2 bases and 2 bases, there was a span of 10 bases. This CDR3 is CASSLIQVTYEQYF. CDR3 coding DNA: TGTGCCAGCAGTTTAATTCAGGTAACCTACGAGCAGTACTTC.

DNA for the CDR3: TGTGCCAGCAGCGCAAGTGGGCTAGCGGGAGTGAAAGATACGCAGTATTTT. Encoded protein: CASSASGLAGVKDTQYF. This rearrangement joins TRBV9 to TRBJ2-3, with 10 bases identical to TRBD2. V lost 3 bases, J lost 5 bases, and 12 bases stayed unmatched. The CDR3 covers 17 residues. Germline-derived CDR1 and CDR2 are SGDLS and YYNGEE.

The chain recombines TRBV3-1 (or the pseudogene TRBV3-2) with TRBJ2-2; TRBD2 aligns across 14 bases. CDR3 length: 18 residues. The ends lost 4 bases at V and 1 base at J; junction bases unmatched: 5. Germline-derived CDR1 and CDR2 are LGHDT and YNNKEL (reference sequence). The CDR3 here is CASSRGLAGALNTGELFF. In nucleotides, the CDR3 is TGTGCCAGCAGCCGGGGACTAGCGGGGGCCTTGAACACCGGGGAGCTGTTTTTT.

V and J are TRBV25-1 and TRBJ1-2; the D gene is possibly TRBD1 (5 bases). V was cut by 4 bases and J by 4 bases, with 19 bases left in between. The germline CDR1 and CDR2 sequences are MGHDK and SYGVNS. The CDR3 length is 16 residues. CDR3 coding DNA: TGTGCCAGCAGTGGGTCCCCACCAGGGTCGGTCTATGGCTACACCTTC. This encodes CASSGSPPGSVYGYTF.

V usage is TRBV14 and J usage is TRBJ1-1, with TRBD1 matching over 9 bases. The CDR3 is made up of 13 amino acids. The V gene's germline CDR1 is SGHDN and CDR2 FVKESK. Trimming at V came to 10 bases and at J to 1 base, leaving 4 bases not matched to a gene. CDR3 sequence: CATSTGGNTEAFF. Here the CDR3 DNA reads TGTGCCACCTCGACAGGGGGGAACACTGAAGCTTTCTTT.

This sequence joins TRBV27 and TRBJ1-2; 7 nucleotides align to TRBD1. This CDR3 comprises 14 residues. The junction had 8 bases not matched to a gene; V was cut back by 4 bases and J by 6 bases. Germline CDR1 MNHEY, CDR2 SMNVEV (reference sequence). CDR3 DNA: TGTGCCAGCAGTTCGACAGGGTTTGGCGATGGCTACACCTTC. Translated: CASSSTGFGDGYTF.

The chain uses TRBV9 and TRBJ2-7, with 7 positions matching TRBD1. Germline V gives CDR1 SGDLS, CDR2 YYNGEE. V lost 3 bases, J lost 3 bases, and 3 bases stayed unmatched. There are 13 residues in the CDR3. CDR3 nucleotides: TGTGCCAGCAGCGCTAGACAGGGCTACGAGCAGTACTTC. Its protein product is CASSARQGYEQYF.

This clone was picked up one time. V is TRBV4-2 and J is TRBJ1-2; no clear D. V was cut by 0 bases and J by 4 bases, with 6 bases left in between. Germline V gives CDR1 LGHNA, CDR2 YNFKEQ. This CDR3 is 13 amino acids long. The CDR3 spells CASSQETVYGYTF. CDR3 DNA sequence: TGTGCCAGCAGCCAAGAAACAGTCTATGGCTACACCTTC.

The chain joins TRBV2 to TRBJ1-6, with TRBD1 identical over 8 bases. Germline V gene data show CDR1 as SNHLY and CDR2 as FYNNEI. The CDR3 is made up of 15 amino acids. The J segment lost 4 bases and the V segment lost 5 bases, leaving 4 bases of the junction unmatched. The CDR3 loop reads CASSYGQGYNSPLHF. The CDR3 DNA sequence: TGTGCCAGCAGTTATGGACAGGGATATAATTCACCCCTCCACTTT.

The chain is built from TRBV7-9 and TRBJ2-7; D call uncertain. Germline loops: CDR1 SEHNR, CDR2 FQNEAQ (reference sequence). This CDR3 contains 12 residues. V was cut by 5 bases and J by 3 bases, with 8 bases left in between. The CDR3 protein is CASSIGSYEQYF. CDR3 bases: TGTGCCAGCAGCATCGGCAGCTACGAGCAGTACTTC.

The table lists this clone with a count of one. V is TRBV4-2 and J is TRBJ2-1; D uncertain. The length of the CDR3 is 16 residues. Germline values: CDR1 LGHNA, CDR2 YNFKEQ. V shed 0 bases and J shed 4 bases, with 13 bases lying between them. CDR3 nucleotides: TGTGCCAGCAGCCAAGAGTCCTACAGTTTTTACAATGAGCAGTTCTTC. This codes for CASSQESYSFYNEQFF.

A few counts support this clone. This chain joins TRBV5-6 and TRBJ2-7, with a possible D match to TRBD1 (6 bases). Germline V gene data show CDR1 as SGHDT and CDR2 as YYEEEE. With 0 bases removed from V and 3 bases from J, the gap between germline ends came to 10 bases. The CDR3 is 14 residues long. The CDR3, as DNA: TGTGCCAGCAGCTTGGGGGGGACACTCTACGAGCAGTACTTC. It yields the protein CASSLGGTLYEQYF.